The 26 T cell receptor beta chains presented below share a single source sample, sequenced in a study of blood T cell repertoires in COVID-19. Using immunoSEQ multiplex PCR, the repertoire was profiled, and TCRdb retains in-frame clones only, with some absent. The profile shows 300,000 or so clones, approximately 92% of them singletons. Material for sequencing was PBMCs or T cells enriched from blood (not recorded which). These receptors were taken from a woman in her 30s who had recovered from COVID-19.

This clone occurred once. The chain joins TRBV29-1 to TRBJ2-3; 9 nucleotides match TRBD1. Germline CDR1 and CDR2: SQVTM and ANQGSEA. V trimming: 4 bases; J trimming: 5 bases; junction bases outside the gene matches: 7. This CDR3 region has 14 residues. The CDR3 loop is CSVGDRGFIDTQYF. In DNA, the CDR3 is TGCAGCGTTGGTGACAGGGGGTTTATAGATACGCAGTATTTT.

This clone was counted once. The chain links TRBV6-6 to TRBJ1-4, with D tentatively TRBD1 (5 bases). The CDR3 is 15 residues long. Deletions cut 8 bases from V and 7 bases from J, with 20 bases between. Per germline, CDR1 MNHNY and CDR2 SVGAGI (reference sequence). As DNA, the CDR3 is TGTGCCAGCCTCAGGCGGGGGTCGGAGGGTGAAAAACTGTTTTTT. Translation gives CASLRRGSEGEKLFF.

This rearrangement joins TRBV19 to TRBJ1-5; 8 bases align to TRBD1. CDR1 and CDR2 from the germline V gene are LNHDA and SQIVND (reference sequence). V shed 4 bases, J shed 0 bases, and the junction held 5 bases outside the gene matches. The CDR3 spans 16 residues. CDR3 coding DNA: TGTGCCAGTAGTACGACAGGGGTCTATAGCAATCAGCCCCAGCATTTT. This sequence encodes CASSTTGVYSNQPQHF.

This rearrangement joins TRBV7-2 to TRBJ1-1; D gene uncertain. Per germline, CDR1 SGHTA and CDR2 FQGNSA. The CDR3 totals 12 residues. Deletions cut 3 bases from V and 3 bases from J, with 5 bases between. The DNA for the CDR3 is TGTGCCAGCAGCTTCATAGACACTGAAGCTTTCTTT. Amino acids: CASSFIDTEAFF. Full variable domain (remainder filled in from reference TRBV7-2 and TRBJ1-1): GAGVSQSPSNKVTEKGKDVELRCDPISGHTALYWYRQSLGQGLEFLIYFQGNSAPDKSGLPSDRFSAERTGGSVSTLTIQRTQQEDSAVYLCASSFIDTEAFFGQGTRLTVV.

V gene TRBV7-3 combines with J gene TRBJ2-7; 8 bases map to TRBD1. Germline V gene sequence: CDR1 SGHTA, CDR2 FQGTGA. The CDR3 has 13 amino acids. Trimming took 5 bases from V and 3 from J; bases not matched to a gene: 3. The CDR3 DNA follows: TGTGCCAGCAGCCCACAGGGGGGCTACGAGCAGTACTTC. It encodes CASSPQGGYEQYF.

The chain uses TRBV6-1 and TRBJ2-2; weak D call: TRBD2 (5 bases). The germline V gene has CDR1 MNHNS and CDR2 SASEGT. The CDR3 length is 13 residues. V lost 8 bases, J lost 5 bases, and 12 bases lay in between. CDR3 bases: TGTGCCAGCCACCCTCGGGGAACCGGGGAGCTGTTTTTT. Translating it yields CASHPRGTGELFF.

J is TRBJ2-7 and V is TRBV5-1; 8 nucleotides line up with TRBD1. The ends lost 0 bases at V and 3 bases at J; junction bases unmatched: 5. From germline, CDR1 is SGHRS and CDR2 YFSETQ. There are 15 residues in the CDR3. The CDR3 region is CASSLVSGGNYEQYF. For the CDR3, the DNA is TGCGCCAGCAGCTTGGTTTCAGGGGGCAACTACGAGCAGTACTTC.

The chain is built from TRBV28 and TRBJ2-5; tentatively, D is TRBD2 (6 bases). The length of the CDR3 is 15 residues. Germline V gives CDR1 MDHEN, CDR2 SYDVKM. Trimming removed 6 bases from V and 4 bases from J, with 18 bases in between. CDR3 amino acids: CASSGGTDLGETQYF. The CDR3 DNA is TGTGCCAGCAGCGGAGGGACCGATCTTGGAGAGACCCAGTACTTC.

J is TRBJ2-1 and V is TRBV5-5; D perhaps matches TRBD1 (5 bases). CDR1 is SGHKS, CDR2 YYEKEE, per germline (reference sequence). This CDR3 is built from 12 residues. Trimming took off 2 bases at V and 10 bases at J, with 10 bases between the two ends. CDR3 residues: CASSFGQGEQFF. In DNA, the CDR3 is TGTGCCAGCAGCTTTGGGCAGGGCGAGCAGTTCTTC.

This chain links TRBV7-2 with TRBJ1-6; a weak D match, TRBD1 (6 bases). The length of the CDR3 is 17 residues. V was clipped by 5 bases and J by 2 bases, with 16 bases between them. The germline CDR1 and CDR2 sequences are SGHTA and FQGNSA. As DNA, the CDR3 is TGTGCCAGCAGCCCGAAGGGCAGGGGCGCCTATAATTCACCCCTCCACTTT. Its protein is CASSPKGRGAYNSPLHF.

This chain links TRBV21-1 with TRBJ1-3. TRBV21-1 is tagged as a pseudogene. There are 14 residues in the CDR3. The CDR3 region is CASSKGGSGNTIYF. DNA of the CDR3: TGTGCCAGCAGCAAGGGGGGTTCCGGAAACACCATATATTTT.

The rearrangement links TRBV15 to TRBJ1-4; D not certain. CDR3 length: 16 amino acids. CDR1 is LNHNV, CDR2 YYDKDF, per germline (reference sequence). V lost 0 bases and J lost 4, with 12 bases in between. CDR3 sequence reads: CATSRDVRGSNEKLFF. The CDR3 bases are TGTGCCACCAGCAGAGATGTTCGAGGCAGTAATGAAAAACTGTTTTTT.

The chain carries TRBV7-2 and TRBJ1-5; D is undetermined. The V end lost 1 base, the J end lost 7 bases, and 11 bases lay between the germline ends. CDR1 SGHTA and CDR2 FQGNSA come from the germline V gene. This CDR3 spans 14 amino acids. CDR3 nucleotides: TGTGCCAGCAGCTTAGGATCAAACGGGCAGCCCCAGCATTTT. Translated: CASSLGSNGQPQHF.

The gene calls are TRBV6-2 or TRBV6-3 and TRBJ2-7, with TRBD1 matching 9 bases. The germline gives CDR1 MNHEY, CDR2 SVGEGT. CDR3 length: 14 residues. V gave up 5 bases and J gave up 3 bases; unmatched junction bases: 5. In DNA, the CDR3 is TGTGCCAGCAGTGGCCGGGACAGGGTCTACGAGCAGTACTTC. It specifies CASSGRDRVYEQYF.

This rearrangement joins TRBV28 to TRBJ2-1; the D gene is possibly TRBD2 (5 bases). V was pared by 4 bases and J by 2 bases, with 18 bases between. Germline V lookup: CDR1 MDHEN, CDR2 SYDVKM. The CDR3 has 17 residues. The chain's CDR3 is CASSSVGNWEPYNEQFF. CDR3 coding DNA: TGTGCCAGCAGTTCAGTGGGGAATTGGGAGCCCTACAATGAGCAGTTCTTC.

The chain links TRBV28 to TRBJ2-2; 9 positions match TRBD2. Germline CDR1 is MDHEN and CDR2 is SYDVKM. The CDR3 covers 17 residues. V was pared by 9 bases and J by 5 bases, with 16 bases of the junction left unmatched. The CDR3 coding sequence is TGTGCCAGTGAAACCAGCGGGGGGCTGAGAGGAACCGGGGAGCTGTTTTTT. Protein sequence: CASETSGGLRGTGELFF.

The sample holds one count of this clone. The CDR3 loop is CASSQDSLAGGSTGELFF. The CDR3 coding sequence is TGCGCCAGCAGCCAAGATAGCCTAGCGGGAGGTAGCACCGGGGAGCTGTTTTTT. The chain combines TRBV4-3 with TRBJ2-2; 11 nucleotides align to TRBD2. The V gene's germline CDR1 is LGHNA and CDR2 YSLEER. V gave up 0 bases and J gave up 4 bases; unmatched junction bases: 7. The CDR3 totals 18 residues.

This rearrangement joins TRBV30 to TRBJ2-1, with 9 bases that match TRBD2. CDR3 length: 16 amino acids. CDR1 and CDR2 from the germline V gene are GTSNPN and SVGIG (reference sequence). J lost 8 bases, V lost 0 bases, and 11 bases had no gene match. The CDR3 sequence: CAWSVLNAGGPHEQFF. CDR3 in DNA: TGTGCCTGGAGTGTACTTAATGCGGGAGGGCCCCATGAGCAGTTCTTC.

The chain joins TRBV28 to TRBJ2-3; 7 bases are shared with TRBD1. Germline V CDR1 and CDR2: MDHEN, SYDVKM. The CDR3 runs to 15 residues. Trimming cost V 6 bases and J 6 bases; bases outside gene matches: 12. CDR3 DNA sequence: TGTGCCAGCAGCACAGGGGCCTCCGGGTCGGATACGCAGTATTTT. Protein: CASSTGASGSDTQYF.

CDR3 residues: CASSGQGRSGANVLTF. CDR3 in DNA: TGTGCCAGCAGTGGACAGGGGAGGTCTGGGGCCAACGTCCTGACTTTC. The chain couples TRBV28 to TRBJ2-6, with TRBD1 identical over 9 bases. The CDR3 length is 16 residues. Germline assignment: CDR1 MDHEN and CDR2 SYDVKM. V shed 5 bases and J 1 base; nucleotides not matched to a gene: 3.

The chain employs TRBV30 and TRBJ1-1, with TRBD1 matching over 7 bases. The CDR3 has 12 residues. Trimming removed 4 bases from V and 6 bases from J; junction bases left unmatched: 5. CDR1 is GTSNPN, CDR2 SVGIG, per germline (reference sequence). The CDR3 here is CAWTGGRSEAFF. CDR3 bases: TGTGCCTGGACAGGGGGTCGATCTGAAGCTTTCTTT.

The chain employs TRBV7-5 and TRBJ2-1; the table's TRBD2 call for D was not verified on the DNA. TRBV7-5 counts as a pseudogene. The CDR3 covers 18 residues. The CDR3 here is CARSLGERREDLRNEQFF. CDR3 bases: TGTGCCAGAAGCTTAGGAGAGAGGCGGGAGGATTTAAGGAATGAGCAGTTCTTC.

In its sample, this clone was seen once. This chain connects TRBV18 to TRBJ2-1; possibly TRBD2 for D (5 bases). Trimming stripped 2 bases from V and 8 bases from J, with 16 bases between. The CDR3 is made up of 15 amino acids. Germline lookup yields CDR1 KGHSH and CDR2 LQKENI. The CDR3 sequence is CASSPGLFSNDEQFF. CDR3 in DNA: TGTGCCAGCTCACCAGGACTTTTCTCGAACGATGAGCAGTTCTTC.

The chain carries TRBV7-8 and TRBJ2-3; 14 bases agree with TRBD2. Trimming removed 5 bases from V and 10 bases from J; junction bases left unmatched: 14. Per the germline V gene, CDR1 is SGHVS and CDR2 is FQNEAQ. The CDR3 is made up of 17 amino acids. The CDR3 region is CASSLLTGGLAGAPQYF. CDR3 DNA sequence: TGTGCCAGCAGCCTACTCACGGGGGGACTAGCGGGAGCTCCGCAGTATTTT.

This chain connects TRBV5-5 to TRBJ1-6, with D perhaps TRBD1 (5 bases). Germline V CDR1 and CDR2: SGHKS, YYEKEE (reference sequence). V was trimmed by 1 base and J by 4 bases, leaving 6 bases between them. CDR3 length: 14 amino acids. CDR3 nucleotide sequence: TGTGCCAGCAGCTTGACAGGTTATAATTCACCCCTCCACTTT. Its protein is CASSLTGYNSPLHF.

This clone was found a few times. CDR3 sequence: CASSPLTGGNSPLHF. The CDR3, as DNA: TGTGCCAGCAGTCCACTAACAGGGGGGAATTCACCCCTCCACTTT. The chain joins TRBV28 to TRBJ1-6, with 8 bases lining up with TRBD1. Germline CDR1 reads MDHEN; CDR2 reads SYDVKM. Unmatched junction bases numbered 7, after V lost 5 bases and J lost 7 bases. This CDR3 contains 15 residues.